This T cell receptor beta chain stems from a study of CD8+CD57+ T cells in acquired aplastic anemia. Study-wide context: On average, sorted CD4+ and CD8+ cells gave roughly 3 ug of DNA.

Sequencing involved patients with CD8+CD57+ cell expansion previously shown by flow cytometry. Severe acquired aplastic anemia was diagnosed in all patients. TCR beta VDJ combinations and CDR3 sequences were profiled from genomic DNA. TCRdb independently ran MiXCR on the reads; one entry per CDR3 protein. The sample records roughly 150,000 distinct CDR3 sequences, 40% to 55% being singletons. Germline V gene data show CDR1 as ENHRY and CDR2 as SYGVKD. The CDR3 totals 13 residues. Trimming pared 10 bases from V and 3 bases from J, leaving 13 bases between. This TCR was sampled from a human donor with aplastic anemia. Source material: sorted CD4+, CD8+, or CD8+CD57+ T cells (not recorded which) from PBMCs. The chain carries TRBV10-3 and TRBJ1-5; D might be TRBD1 (5 bases). The CDR3 DNA reads TGTGCCACCGGGGGAGGGGCCAATCAGCCCCAGCATTTT. This sequence encodes CATGGGANQPQHF.